This is a list of T cell receptor beta chains from one sample in a study of beta chain features in type 1 diabetes. Only in-frame clones appear in the TCRdb table, and some are missing; sequencing was by immunoSEQ multiplex PCR. Among under 250,000 clones listed, 25% to 35% were seen once. The sequenced sample was central memory CD4+ T cells from blood. These receptors were collected from a man younger than 40 in good health. Each CDR3 is given with its conserved first and last residue. D genes are given only for firm matches. Size is omitted from some rows. Given values are once, few, many or a class for expanded clones.

v_gene	d_gene	j_gene	abundance	CDR3aa	CDR3nt
TRBV7-2	TRBD1	TRBJ1-2	NA	CASSLLVTGSGYTF	TGTGCCAGCAGCTTACTTGTGACAGGGAGCGGCTACACCTTC
TRBV28	NA	TRBJ1-5	NA	CASSSDAGLSQHF	TGTGCCAGCAGTTCTGACGCCGGGTTGTCCCAGCATTTT
TRBV4-1	TRBD1	TRBJ1-6	few	CASSQGQGNHSPLHF	TGCGCCAGCAGCCAGGGACAGGGGAATCATTCACCCCTCCACTTT
TRBV27	TRBD1	TRBJ2-7	few	CASSRTRGTGNYEQYF	TGTGCCAGCAGCCGAACACGAGGGACAGGGAACTACGAGCAGTACTTC
TRBV7-2	NA	TRBJ2-7	few	CASSLAVGLTYEQYF	TGTGCCAGCAGCTTAGCGGTCGGACTGACCTACGAGCAGTACTTC
TRBV16	NA	TRBJ1-6	few	CASSQYSSSYNSPLHF	TGTGCCAGCAGCCAATACTCGAGCTCCTATAATTCACCCCTCCACTTT
TRBV5-1	NA	TRBJ2-3	NA	CASSLEGISDTQYF	TGCGCCAGCAGCTTGGAAGGGATTTCAGATACGCAGTATTTT
TRBV6-5	NA	TRBJ1-6	few	CASIDSTYNSPLHF	TGTGCCAGCATTGACAGTACCTATAATTCACCCCTCCACTTT
TRBV7-2	NA	TRBJ1-1	few	CASSLEAMGGDSAFF	TGTGCCAGCAGCTTAGAGGCTATGGGGGGCGATTCGGCTTTCTTT
TRBV18	NA	TRBJ2-5	few	CASSPMTGQETQYF	TGTGCCAGCTCACCGATGACAGGACAAGAGACCCAGTACTTC
TRBV5-1	TRBD2	TRBJ2-3	few	CASSLGTSSDTQYF	TGCGCCAGCAGCTTAGGGACTAGCTCCGATACGCAGTATTTT
TRBV7-9	NA	TRBJ1-1	NA	CASRGRPGRKGKNTEAFF	TGTGCCAGCAGGGGACGTCCGGGGCGCAAGGGTAAGAACACTGAAGCTTTCTTT
TRBV18	NA	TRBJ2-3	NA	CASSPLTSGPDTQYF	TGTGCCAGCTCACCCCTCACCTCAGGGCCAGATACGCAGTATTTT
TRBV7-9	TRBD2	TRBJ2-3	few	CASSFRPSGSTDTQYF	TGTGCCAGCAGCTTCCGCCCTAGCGGTAGCACAGATACGCAGTATTTT
TRBV6-1	NA	TRBJ2-1	NA	CASSEVGNLNNEQFF	TGTGCCAGCAGTGAAGTCGGGAACCTAAACAATGAGCAGTTCTTC
TRBV11-2	TRBD2	TRBJ2-1	few	CASSPRLAGVYNEQFF	TGTGCCAGCAGCCCCCGACTAGCGGGGGTTTACAATGAGCAGTTCTTC
TRBV25-1	NA	TRBJ2-1	many	CASSDGQRVGNEQFF	TGTGCCAGCAGTGACGGCCAGCGGGTGGGTAATGAGCAGTTCTTC